The 22 T cell receptor beta chains below come from one sample, sequenced in a study of CD4 T cells in relation to SARS-CoV-2 and coronaviruses. Antigens for these TCRs are unknown. Only in-frame clones appear in the TCRdb table, and some are missing; sequencing was by immunoSEQ multiplex PCR. The sample holds 35,000 to 45,000 clones, 77% seen once. Sequenced input: memory CD4+ T cells from PBMCs, cultured in vitro. The origin of the receptors is an adult with COVID-19.

The chain couples TRBV6-5 to TRBJ2-7; D is unresolved. The germline CDR1 and CDR2 sequences are MNHEY and SVGAGI. The CDR3 length is 11 residues. V shed 5 bases and J shed 5 bases, with 7 bases lying between them. The CDR3 sequence: CASSNSHEQYF. The CDR3 nucleotides are TGTGCCAGCAGTAACAGCCACGAGCAGTACTTC.

Written as DNA, the CDR3 is TGCGCCAGCAGCCCGGACCCACACCAAGAGACCCAGTACTTC. This codes for CASSPDPHQETQYF. The rearrangement links TRBV5-1 to TRBJ2-5, with no clear D. V lost 4 bases to trimming and J lost 0 bases, with 10 bases between them. The CDR3 has 14 residues. Germline values: CDR1 SGHRS, CDR2 YFSETQ.

The CDR3 is CASSPSPGSTNTGELFF. DNA of the CDR3: TGCGCCAGCAGCCCATCCCCGGGGAGTACGAACACCGGGGAGCTGTTTTTT. V and J are TRBV5-1 and TRBJ2-2; perhaps TRBD2 as D (5 bases). V lost 4 bases to trimming and J lost 0 bases, with 16 bases between them. The CDR3 length is 17 residues. CDR1 is SGHRS, CDR2 YFSETQ, per germline.

The rearrangement uses TRBV5-4 and TRBJ2-5; 8 bases agree with TRBD2. The germline CDR1 and CDR2 sequences are SGHNT and YYREEE (reference sequence). The V gene end was trimmed by 4 bases and the J gene end by 5 bases; junction bases not matched to a gene: 10. The CDR3 is 15 amino acids. This CDR3 is CASSLPGGRTETQYF. In DNA form, the CDR3 reads TGTGCCAGCAGCCTACCTGGCGGGAGGACGGAGACCCAGTACTTC.

The CDR3 reads CASARDRPSNQPQHF. CDR3 coding DNA: TGTGCCAGCGCTAGGGACAGGCCCAGCAATCAGCCCCAGCATTTT. The chain recombines TRBV6-5 with TRBJ1-5; 8 bases are a match to TRBD1. Germline loops: CDR1 MNHEY, CDR2 SVGAGI. V shed 8 bases and J 1 base; nucleotides not matched to a gene: 7. The length of the CDR3 is 15 residues.

DNA for the CDR3: TGTGCCAGCAGCTTAGACTGGGGGAGAGGGGCCGAGCAGTTCTTC. Its translation is CASSLDWGRGAEQFF. The V gene is TRBV7-2, the J gene TRBJ2-1; D may match TRBD1 or TRBD2 (5 bases each). CDR1 SGHTA and CDR2 FQGNSA come from the germline V gene. V shed 1 base and J shed 10 bases, with 17 bases lying between them. CDR3 size: 15 residues.

This clone was observed a single time. CDR3 sequence reads: CASSLGMNRDVDEQFF. CDR3 coding DNA: TGTGCCAGCAGTCTGGGGATGAACAGGGATGTGGATGAGCAGTTCTTC. V and J are TRBV2 and TRBJ2-1, with a tentative D call TRBD1 (6 bases). The germline CDR1 and CDR2 sequences are SNHLY and FYNNEI. The CDR3 has 16 amino acids. V was clipped by 5 bases and J by 8 bases, with 22 bases between them.

This clone is medium-sized. The chain's CDR3 is CSVEATGRIYGYTF. Written as DNA, the CDR3 is TGCAGCGTTGAAGCGACAGGGAGGATCTATGGCTACACCTTC. The chain employs TRBV29-1 and TRBJ1-2, with 7 bases lining up with TRBD1. The CDR3 sequence is 14 residues long. The germline V gene encodes CDR1 SQVTM and CDR2 ANQGSEA. Trimming removed 1 base from V and 4 bases from J; junction bases left unmatched: 6.

The chain's CDR3 is CASSPGASTDTQYF. CDR3 nucleotide sequence: TGTGCCAGCTCACCAGGGGCTAGCACAGATACGCAGTATTTT. The chain employs TRBV18 and TRBJ2-3; weak D call: TRBD1 (5 bases). Germline V gene data show CDR1 as KGHSH and CDR2 as LQKENI. This CDR3 is built from 14 residues. V shed 2 bases and J shed 0 bases, with 6 bases lying between them.

The CDR3 DNA reads as TGTGCCAGCAGTGCGGCCGGGACAGGCAATGAGCAGTTCTTC. This codes for CASSAAGTGNEQFF. This chain uses TRBV27 with TRBJ2-1; 8 nucleotides line up with TRBD1. Looked up from germline, CDR1 is MNHEY and CDR2 is SMNVEV (reference sequence). This CDR3 spans 14 amino acids. The V gene end was trimmed by 5 bases and the J gene end by 6 bases; junction bases not matched to a gene: 6.

Written as DNA, the CDR3 is TGTGCCAGCAACTTCGCACCCAATGCCTACGAGCAGTACTTC. Protein product: CASNFAPNAYEQYF. The rearrangement uses TRBV6-5 and TRBJ2-7; D not resolved. The CDR3 totals 14 residues. Looked up from germline, CDR1 is MNHEY and CDR2 is SVGAGI. V lost 7 bases, J lost 2 bases, and 15 bases lay in between.

The CDR3 nucleotides read TGCGCCAGCAGCTCAACTTATAAGAGACTAGCGGGAACTACCTACGAGCAGTACTTC. Amino acids: CASSSTYKRLAGTTYEQYF. The chain uses TRBV5-1 and TRBJ2-7, with 11 bases that match TRBD2. V shed 3 bases and J 2 bases; nucleotides not matched to a gene: 16. The CDR3 has 19 residues. CDR1 SGHRS and CDR2 YFSETQ come from the germline V gene.

The chain employs TRBV15 and TRBJ1-5; D may be TRBD1 (6 bases). CDR3 size: 15 residues. CDR1 and CDR2 from the germline V gene are LNHNV and YYDKDF (reference sequence). V was shortened by 0 bases and J by 7 bases, with 13 bases between the two germline ends. The CDR3, as DNA: TGTGCCACCAGCAGAGACAGGGGCCTGCAACAGCCCCAGCATTTT. Translation gives CATSRDRGLQQPQHF. The whole variable domain, remainder taken from reference TRBV15 and TRBJ1-5, is DAMVIQNPRYQVTQFGKPVTLSCSQTLNHNVMYWYQQKSSQAPKLLFHYYDKDFNNEADTPDNFQSRRPNTSFCFLDIRSPGLGDTAMYLCATSRDRGLQQPQHFGDGTRLSIL.

The rearrangement links TRBV6-5 to TRBJ2-5; D is ambiguous. This CDR3 spans 14 amino acids. Germline CDR1 MNHEY, CDR2 SVGAGI. Trimming cost V 6 bases and J 5 bases, with 16 bases left between them. CDR3 in amino acids: CASSSSDLDETQYF. The CDR3 nucleotides are TGTGCCAGCAGCTCCTCGGACCTTGACGAGACCCAGTACTTC.

The J gene is TRBJ2-7, the V gene TRBV19; 7 bases line up with TRBD1. Germline values: CDR1 LNHDA, CDR2 SQIVND (reference sequence). CDR3 size: 13 residues. V lost 6 bases and J lost 2; bases outside the gene matches: 4. CDR3 sequence (DNA): TGTGCCAGTAGCCAGGGACAGACCTACGAGCAGTACTTC. Amino acids: CASSQGQTYEQYF.

This rearrangement joins TRBV7-2 to TRBJ2-2, with D tentatively TRBD1 (5 bases). Trimming took 1 base from V and 0 from J, leaving 9 bases between them. CDR3 size: 16 residues. Germline V gene lookup returns CDR1 SGHTA and CDR2 FQGNSA. CDR3 sequence reads: CASSLDRFANTGELFF. The DNA of the CDR3 is TGTGCCAGCAGCTTAGACAGGTTCGCGAACACCGGGGAGCTGTTTTTT.

The chain combines TRBV5-6 with TRBJ2-1; D is ambiguous. In germline, CDR1 is SGHDT, CDR2 YYEEEE. V lost 2 bases and J lost 10, with 7 bases in between. The CDR3 contains 11 residues. The CDR3 here is CASSFSLEQFF. CDR3 bases: TGTGCCAGCAGCTTCTCTTTGGAGCAGTTCTTC.

V gene TRBV2 combines with J gene TRBJ2-1; D gene ambiguous. Germline CDR1 reads SNHLY; CDR2 reads FYNNEI. This CDR3 comprises 12 residues. V lost 5 bases and J 5 bases, leaving 7 bases between the germline ends. For the CDR3, the DNA is TGTGCCAGCAGTCCCGACCACAATGAGCAGTTCTTC. Its translation: CASSPDHNEQFF.

CDR3: CASSPGTGGNEQYF. CDR3 nucleotide sequence: TGCGCCAGCAGTCCCGGGACAGGGGGAAACGAGCAGTACTTC. The chain uses TRBV5-1 and TRBJ2-7; 11 nucleotides match TRBD1. Germline V lookup: CDR1 SGHRS, CDR2 YFSETQ. This CDR3 spans 14 amino acids. With 5 bases clipped from V and 5 bases from J, the junction kept 6 bases outside the gene matches. Full variable domain (rest looked up from reference TRBV5-1 and TRBJ2-7): KAGVTQTPRYLIKTRGQQVTLSCSPISGHRSVSWYQQTPGQGLQFLFEYFSETQRNKGNFPGRFSGRQFSNSRSEMNVSTLELGDSALYLCASSPGTGGNEQYFGPGTRLTVT.

This chain joins TRBV10-3 and TRBJ2-5, with 7 bases matching TRBD2. The V gene end was trimmed by 10 bases and the J gene end by 5 bases; junction bases not matched to a gene: 10. The germline gives CDR1 ENHRY, CDR2 SYGVKD. The CDR3 is 13 amino acids. The CDR3 sequence: CATAGVSGETQYF. CDR3 bases: TGTGCCACCGCGGGGGTATCGGGTGAGACCCAGTACTTC.

The J gene is TRBJ2-7, the V gene TRBV27, with D uncertain. With 2 bases removed from V and 1 base from J, the gap between germline ends came to 9 bases. This CDR3 has 14 amino acids. The germline gives CDR1 MNHEY, CDR2 SMNVEV (reference sequence). This chain's CDR3 is CASSLALGSYEQYF. CDR3 DNA: TGTGCCAGCAGTTTAGCCCTGGGGTCCTACGAGCAGTACTTC.

The gene calls are TRBV5-4 and TRBJ2-7; D is unclear. The CDR3 totals 14 residues. V was pared by 5 bases and J by 3 bases, with 15 bases between. The V gene's germline CDR1 is SGHNT and CDR2 YYREEE (reference sequence). CDR3 sequence reads: CASSIAGGDYEQYF. The CDR3, as DNA: TGTGCCAGCAGTATAGCTGGCGGTGACTACGAGCAGTACTTC.